This paragraph covers one T cell receptor beta chain sequence. Its antigen is not known. With 5 bases removed from V and 0 bases from J, the gap between germline ends came to 8 bases. This CDR3 is 15 amino acids long. The V gene's germline CDR1 is SGHTA and CDR2 FQGNSA. Deep was the level at which the assay was run. Produced via immunoSEQ multiplex PCR; TCRdb's table is partial and in-frame only. The sample shows roughly 720,000 clones, 90% of them seen only once. The sample originates from a study of shared clonotypes between healthy human individuals. Notes on the study in general: Sampling involved blood alone; tissue repertoires likely differ.

This clonotype was sampled from a man younger than 35 in good health. Some clones in this sample may be carry-over from other donors' samples. Sequenced sample: memory CD8+ T cells from PBMCs. Subset specified: CD45RO+ cells pooled with CCR7-negative TemRA cells. V gene TRBV7-2 combines with J gene TRBJ1-6; D might be TRBD1 (6 bases). CDR3 nucleotide sequence: TGTGCCAGCAGCGACAGGAGCTCCTATAATTCACCCCTCCACTTT. Protein product: CASSDRSSYNSPLHF. Full variable domain (rest looked up from reference TRBV7-2 and TRBJ1-6): GAGVSQSPSNKVTEKGKDVELRCDPISGHTALYWYRQSLGQGLEFLIYFQGNSAPDKSGLPSDRFSAERTGGSVSTLTIQRTQQEDSAVYLCASSDRSSYNSPLHFGNGTRLTVT.